This T cell receptor (beta chain) was retrieved from a study of T cell changes during pregnancy in multiple sclerosis. Clones were sequenced by immunoSEQ multiplex PCR, and TCRdb holds only the in-frame ones, with some missing. The sample gives around 59,000 clones, nearly 95% of which show up once; 0.7% to 1% is in the top ten. The CDR3 runs 14 residues. Trimming removed 5 bases from V and 2 bases from J, with 13 bases in between. Germline CDR1 and CDR2: MNHEY and SVGAGI. V is TRBV6-5 and J is TRBJ2-7; D is perhaps TRBD2 (6 bases). This TCR was sampled from a female donor with multiple sclerosis, enrolled in a pregnancy study. Specimen: peripheral blood, collected in the first trimester of pregnancy. The CDR3 sequence is CASSRDWAAYEQYF. DNA of the CDR3: TGTGCCAGCAGTCGGGACTGGGCGGCCTACGAGCAGTACTTC.